A single sample is the source of the 6 T cell receptor beta chains below, sequenced in a study of Ad26.COV2.S vaccination and SARS-CoV-2 variants (dated by TCRdb to about 2021). Per the publication, the treatment or condition label means: 15 to 20 received Ad26.COV2.S at low or high dose, single or two shots; about 5 received placebo; per-sample allocation not given. For vaccine and placebo recipients, repertoires were sequenced using samples collected on day 63 after the first injection. Library preparation used the immunoSEQ multiplex PCR assay. TCRdb took this table from immuneACCESS and kept in-frame rearrangements with V and J called. Such tables lack part of the clones; where checked against another copy, unresolved V genes explain under half of the gap, and the rest is unexplained. The sample data list some 400,000 clones, and approximately 90% of these were observed just once. The top ten hold under 2% of the sample.

The starting material was peripheral blood, obtained in a trial of Ad26.COV2.S vaccine versus placebo. These receptors were taken from a person aged 18-60 years who received the Ad26.COV2.S COVID-19 vaccine or a placebo.

V gene TRBV19 combines with J gene TRBJ2-1; a weak D match, TRBD1 (6 bases). CDR3 size: 15 residues. V lost 3 bases and J lost 6, with 15 bases in between. Germline loops: CDR1 LNHDA, CDR2 SQIVND (reference sequence). In nucleotides, the CDR3 is TGTGCCAGTAGTATTCGGGACAACCCTTCCAATGAGCAGTTCTTC. Protein: CASSIRDNPSNEQFF.

The chain employs TRBV29-1 and TRBJ2-7; 15 bases agree with TRBD2. Germline assignment: CDR1 SQVTM and CDR2 ANQGSEA. Trimming removed 4 bases from V and 1 base from J; junction bases left unmatched: 2. The CDR3 is made up of 15 amino acids. The DNA of the CDR3 is TGCAGCGTTGGTGGGACTAGCGGGAGGTCCTACGAGCAGTACTTC. Amino acids: CSVGGTSGRSYEQYF.

The chain joins TRBV20-1 to TRBJ2-5, with D hard to call. Germline V gives CDR1 DFQATT, CDR2 SNEGSKA (reference sequence). CDR3 length equals 11 residues. The V end was cut by 6 bases, the J end by 3 bases, with 8 bases between. CDR3 nucleotide sequence: TGCAGTGCCCCAGAGGAAGAGACCCAGTACTTC. Protein product: CSAPEEETQYF.

The table lists this clone with a count of one. The chain recombines TRBV11-3 with TRBJ2-7; D is possibly TRBD2 (5 bases). The germline gives CDR1 SGHNT, CDR2 YENEEA. Trimming removed 5 bases from V and 6 bases from J, with 8 bases in between. The CDR3 sequence is 11 residues long. The chain's CDR3 is CASSRGSEQYF. DNA for the CDR3: TGTGCCAGCAGCCGAGGGTCCGAGCAGTACTTC.

The chain carries TRBV3-1 (or the pseudogene TRBV3-2) and TRBJ1-1; no clear D. CDR3 length: 13 amino acids. The germline V and J ends were trimmed by 1 base and 6 bases, with 9 bases remaining between them. The germline V gene has CDR1 LGHDT and CDR2 YNNKEL (reference sequence). As DNA, the CDR3 is TGTGCCAGCAGCCAAGTCGGAGGAGCTGAAGCTTTCTTT. It codes for CASSQVGGAEAFF.

The chain recombines TRBV3-1 (or the pseudogene TRBV3-2) with TRBJ1-3, with no clear D. This CDR3 comprises 14 residues. Germline V gene lookup returns CDR1 LGHDT and CDR2 YNNKEL (reference sequence). V gave up 1 base and J gave up 4 bases, with 8 bases separating them. CDR3 in DNA: TGTGCCAGCAGCCAAGTCGACGGAGGAAACACCATATATTTT. It is translated as CASSQVDGGNTIYF.